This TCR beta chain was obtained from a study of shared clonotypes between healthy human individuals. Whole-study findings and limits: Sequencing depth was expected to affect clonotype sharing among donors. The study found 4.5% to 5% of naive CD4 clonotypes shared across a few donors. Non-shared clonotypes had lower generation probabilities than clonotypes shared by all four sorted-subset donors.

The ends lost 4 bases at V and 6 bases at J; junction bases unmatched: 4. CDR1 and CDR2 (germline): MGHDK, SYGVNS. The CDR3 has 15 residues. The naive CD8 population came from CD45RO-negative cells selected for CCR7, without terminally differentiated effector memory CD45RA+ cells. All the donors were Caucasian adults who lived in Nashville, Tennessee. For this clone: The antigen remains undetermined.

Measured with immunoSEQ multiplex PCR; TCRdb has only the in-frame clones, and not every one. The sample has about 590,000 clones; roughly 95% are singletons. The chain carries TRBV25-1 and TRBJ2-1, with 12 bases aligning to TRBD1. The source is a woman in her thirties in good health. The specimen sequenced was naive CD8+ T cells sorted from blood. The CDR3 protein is CASSVGQGALNEQFF. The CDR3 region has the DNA TGTGCCAGCAGTGTGGGACAGGGGGCCCTCAATGAGCAGTTCTTC.